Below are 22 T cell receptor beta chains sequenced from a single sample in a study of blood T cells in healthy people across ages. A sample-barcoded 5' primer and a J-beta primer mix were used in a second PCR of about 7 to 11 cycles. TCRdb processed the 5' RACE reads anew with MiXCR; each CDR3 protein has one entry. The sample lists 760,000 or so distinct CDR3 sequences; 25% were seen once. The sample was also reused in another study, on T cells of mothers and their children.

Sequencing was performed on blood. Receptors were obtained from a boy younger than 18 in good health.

The CDR3 loop reads CASSNPTTGKNGYTF. CDR3 in DNA: TGCGCCAGCAGCAACCCTACGACAGGGAAGAATGGCTACACCTTC. This chain connects TRBV5-1 to TRBJ1-2; 7 positions match TRBD1. This CDR3 has 15 residues. Germline V gene data show CDR1 as SGHRS and CDR2 as YFSETQ. With V trimmed by 4 bases and J by 6 bases, 12 bases remained unmatched.

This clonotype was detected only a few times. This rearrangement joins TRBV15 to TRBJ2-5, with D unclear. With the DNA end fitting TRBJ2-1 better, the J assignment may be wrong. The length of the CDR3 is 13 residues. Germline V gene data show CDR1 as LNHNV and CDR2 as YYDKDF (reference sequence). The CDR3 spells CATSERVYNEQFF. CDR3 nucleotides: TGTGCCACCAGCGAACGGGTTTACAATGAGCAGTTCTTC.

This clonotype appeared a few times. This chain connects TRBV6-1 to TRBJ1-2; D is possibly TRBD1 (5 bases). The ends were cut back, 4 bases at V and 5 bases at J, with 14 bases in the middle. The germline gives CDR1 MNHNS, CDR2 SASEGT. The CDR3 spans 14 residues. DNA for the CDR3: TGTGCCAGCAGTGCCTATGGGGGGTTGTATGGCTACACCTTC. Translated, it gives CASSAYGGLYGYTF.

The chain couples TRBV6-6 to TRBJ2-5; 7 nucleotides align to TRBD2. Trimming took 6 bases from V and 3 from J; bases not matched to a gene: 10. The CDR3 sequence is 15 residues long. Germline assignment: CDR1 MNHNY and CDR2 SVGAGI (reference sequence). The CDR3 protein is CASSGGWANEETQYF. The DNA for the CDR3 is TGTGCCAGCAGCGGGGGGTGGGCAAACGAAGAGACCCAGTACTTC.

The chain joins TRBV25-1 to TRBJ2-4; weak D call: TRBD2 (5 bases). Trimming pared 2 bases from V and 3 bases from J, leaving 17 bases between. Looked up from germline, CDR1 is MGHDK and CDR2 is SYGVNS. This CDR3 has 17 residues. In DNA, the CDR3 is TGTGCCAGCAGTGAAAAAGCCCCCGTCGGGATCAAAAACATTCAGTACTTC. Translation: CASSEKAPVGIKNIQYF.

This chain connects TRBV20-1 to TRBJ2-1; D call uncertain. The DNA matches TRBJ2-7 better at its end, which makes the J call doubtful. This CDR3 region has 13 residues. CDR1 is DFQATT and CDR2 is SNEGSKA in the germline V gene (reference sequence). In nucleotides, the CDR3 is TGCAGTGCTAGAGGGCTAGACCCCTACGAGCAGTACTTC. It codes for CSARGLDPYEQYF.

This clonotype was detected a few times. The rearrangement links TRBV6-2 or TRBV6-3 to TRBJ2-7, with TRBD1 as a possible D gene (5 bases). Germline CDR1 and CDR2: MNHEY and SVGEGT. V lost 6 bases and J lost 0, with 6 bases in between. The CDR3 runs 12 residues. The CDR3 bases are TGTGCCAGCAGGACAGTCTCCTACGAGCAGTACTTC. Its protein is CASRTVSYEQYF.

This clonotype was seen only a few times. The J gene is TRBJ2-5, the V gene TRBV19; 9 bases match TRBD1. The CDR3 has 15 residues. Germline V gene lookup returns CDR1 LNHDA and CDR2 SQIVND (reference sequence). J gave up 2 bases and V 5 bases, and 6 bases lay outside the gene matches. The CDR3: CASSPRDREQETQYF. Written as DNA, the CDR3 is TGTGCCAGTAGTCCCCGGGACAGGGAACAAGAGACCCAGTACTTC.

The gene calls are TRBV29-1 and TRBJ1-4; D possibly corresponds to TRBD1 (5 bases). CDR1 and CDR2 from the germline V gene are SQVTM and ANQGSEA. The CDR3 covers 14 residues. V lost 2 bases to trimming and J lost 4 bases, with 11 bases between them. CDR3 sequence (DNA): TGCAGCGTTGAAATACGGGGGTATAATGAAAAACTGTTTTTT. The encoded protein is CSVEIRGYNEKLFF.

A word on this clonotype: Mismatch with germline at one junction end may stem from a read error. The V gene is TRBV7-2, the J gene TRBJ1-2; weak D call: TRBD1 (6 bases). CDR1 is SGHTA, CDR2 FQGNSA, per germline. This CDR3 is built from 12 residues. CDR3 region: CASSSFGQLPHF. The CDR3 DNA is TGTGCCAGCAGCTCATTTGGACAGCTCCCCCACTTC.

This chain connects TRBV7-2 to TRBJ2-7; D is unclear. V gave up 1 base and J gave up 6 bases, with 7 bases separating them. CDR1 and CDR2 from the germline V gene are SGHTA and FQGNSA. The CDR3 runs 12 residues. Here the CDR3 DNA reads TGTGCCAGCAGCTTAGGAGCCCGCGAGCAGTACTTC. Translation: CASSLGAREQYF.

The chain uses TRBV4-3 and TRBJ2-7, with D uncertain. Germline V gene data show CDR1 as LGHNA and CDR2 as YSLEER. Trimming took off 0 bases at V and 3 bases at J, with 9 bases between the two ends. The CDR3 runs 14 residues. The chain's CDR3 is CASSQDLGLYEQYF. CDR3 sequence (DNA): TGCGCCAGCAGCCAAGATTTAGGCCTCTACGAGCAGTACTTC.

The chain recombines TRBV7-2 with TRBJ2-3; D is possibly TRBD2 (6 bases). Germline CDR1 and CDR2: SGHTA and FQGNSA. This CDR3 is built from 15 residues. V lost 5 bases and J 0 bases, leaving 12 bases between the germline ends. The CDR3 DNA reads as TGTGCCAGCAGCGGGCAGCGGGCTAGCACAGATACGCAGTATTTT. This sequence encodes CASSGQRASTDTQYF.

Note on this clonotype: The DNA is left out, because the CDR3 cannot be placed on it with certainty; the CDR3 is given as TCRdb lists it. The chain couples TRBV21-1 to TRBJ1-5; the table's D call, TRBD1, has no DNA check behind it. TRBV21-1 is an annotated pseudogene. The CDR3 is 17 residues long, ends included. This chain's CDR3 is CASSSVGGGNSNQPQHF.

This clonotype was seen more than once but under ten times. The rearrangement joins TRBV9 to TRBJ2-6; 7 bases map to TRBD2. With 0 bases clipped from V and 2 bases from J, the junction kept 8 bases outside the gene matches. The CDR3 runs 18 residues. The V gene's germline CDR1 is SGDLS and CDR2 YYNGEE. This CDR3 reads CASSVATGGTPGANVLTF. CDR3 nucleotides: TGTGCCAGCAGCGTAGCTACGGGGGGAACCCCTGGGGCCAACGTCCTGACTTTC. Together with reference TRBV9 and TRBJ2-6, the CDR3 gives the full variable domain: DSGVTQTPKHLITATGQRVTLRCSPRSGDLSVYWYQQSLDQGLQFLIQYYNGEERAKGNILERFSAQQFPDLHSELNLSSLELGDSALYFCASSVATGGTPGANVLTFGAGSRLTVL.

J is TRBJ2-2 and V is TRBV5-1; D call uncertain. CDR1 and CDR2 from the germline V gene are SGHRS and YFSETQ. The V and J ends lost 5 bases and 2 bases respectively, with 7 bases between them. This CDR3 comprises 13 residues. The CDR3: CASRDVNTGELFF. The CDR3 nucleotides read TGCGCCAGCAGGGACGTAAACACCGGGGAGCTGTTTTTT.

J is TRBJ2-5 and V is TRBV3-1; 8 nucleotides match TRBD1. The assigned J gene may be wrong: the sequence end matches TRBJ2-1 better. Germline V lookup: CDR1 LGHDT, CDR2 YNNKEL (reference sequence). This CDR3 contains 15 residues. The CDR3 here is CASSQGRGQADEQFF. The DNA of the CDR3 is TGTGCCAGCAGCCAAGGCAGGGGGCAGGCGGATGAGCAGTTCTTC.

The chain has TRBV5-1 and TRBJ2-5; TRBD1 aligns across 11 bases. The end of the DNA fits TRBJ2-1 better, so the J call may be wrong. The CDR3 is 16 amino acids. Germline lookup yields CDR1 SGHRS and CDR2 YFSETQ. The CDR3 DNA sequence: TGCGCCAGCACTACAGGGGGACAGGGGGATCTCAATGAGCAGTTCTTC. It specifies CASTTGGQGDLNEQFF.

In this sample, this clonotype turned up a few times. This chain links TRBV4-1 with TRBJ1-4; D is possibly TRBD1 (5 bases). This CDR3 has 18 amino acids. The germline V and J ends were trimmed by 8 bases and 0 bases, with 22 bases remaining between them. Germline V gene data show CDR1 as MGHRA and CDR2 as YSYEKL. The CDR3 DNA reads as TGCGCCAGCTCCAGTGGTCCCTTGGGGGGAGCAACTAATGAAAAACTGTTTTTT. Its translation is CASSSGPLGGATNEKLFF.

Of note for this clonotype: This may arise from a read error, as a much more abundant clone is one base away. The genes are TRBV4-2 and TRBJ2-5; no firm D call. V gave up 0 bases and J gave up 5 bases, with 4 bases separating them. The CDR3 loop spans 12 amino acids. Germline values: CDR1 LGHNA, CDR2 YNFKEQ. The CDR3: CASSQDWETQYF. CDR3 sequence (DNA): TGTGCCAGCAGCCAAGATTGGGAGACCCAGTACTTC.

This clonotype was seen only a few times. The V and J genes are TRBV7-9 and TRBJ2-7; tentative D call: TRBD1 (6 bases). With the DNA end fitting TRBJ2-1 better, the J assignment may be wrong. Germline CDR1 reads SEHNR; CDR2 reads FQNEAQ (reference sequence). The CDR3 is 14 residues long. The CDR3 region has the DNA TGTGCCAGCAGCTTATGGGACACCGTCAATGAGCAGTTCTTC. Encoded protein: CASSLWDTVNEQFF.

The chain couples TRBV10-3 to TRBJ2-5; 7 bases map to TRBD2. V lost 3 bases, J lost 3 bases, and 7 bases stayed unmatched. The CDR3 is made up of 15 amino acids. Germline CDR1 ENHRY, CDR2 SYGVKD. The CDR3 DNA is TGTGCCATCAGTGACGGGGGGACTCGGAAAGAGACCCAGTACTTC. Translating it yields CAISDGGTRKETQYF.